These T cell receptor beta chains were read from a single sample in a study of cytomegalovirus exposure and HLA in healthy donors. Measured with immunoSEQ multiplex PCR; TCRdb has only the in-frame clones, and not every one. Of 150,000 or so clones listed, 60% to 80% are singletons. The sample comprised PBMCs. Receptor source: a man aged 25-40 years in good health and CMV-seropositive. Each CDR3 is given with its conserved first and last residue. The order of the fields is J gene, V gene, D gene, clone size, CDR3 DNA, CDR3 protein. D genes are given only for firm matches. Size values are once, few and many counts, or a class for expanded clones, and some rows have none.

TRBJ1-5,TRBV6-5,NA,NA,TGTGCCAGCAGTAACGACAGGAATCAGCCCCAGCATTTT,CASSNDRNQPQHF
TRBJ1-5,TRBV30,NA,NA,TGTGCCTGGAGTGGACAAAGGCAGAGCAATCAGCCCCAGCATTTT,CAWSGQRQSNQPQHF
TRBJ1-4,TRBV7-8,NA,NA,TGTGCCAGCAGCGTCGACAGGACAACTAATGAAAAACTGTTTTTT,CASSVDRTTNEKLFF
TRBJ2-5,TRBV4-2,TRBD2,NA,TGTGCCAGCAGCCAAGCTCTAGCGGGAGTGCGGGAGACCCAGTACTTC,CASSQALAGVRETQYF
TRBJ1-2,TRBV5-8,NA,NA,TGTGCCAGCAGCTTAAGGGGTATAGACTATGGCTACACCTTC,CASSLRGIDYGYTF
TRBJ1-3,TRBV6-5,NA,NA,TGTGCCAGCAGTTACTCGGGCAGCTCTGGAAACACCATATATTTT,CASSYSGSSGNTIYF
TRBJ2-7,TRBV6-5,TRBD2,NA,TGTGCCAGCAGAACGGGGGGACGCGGGTCCTACGAGCAGTACTTC,CASRTGGRGSYEQYF
TRBJ2-7,TRBV28,TRBD2,NA,TGTGCCAGCCGTAGCGGGAGCGCCTACGAGCAGTACTTC,CASRSGSAYEQYF
TRBJ2-3,TRBV28,TRBD2,once,TGTGCCAGCAGTCCTCGGGCGGGAGTAGGAACAGATACGCAGTATTTT,CASSPRAGVGTDTQYF
TRBJ1-2,TRBV18,TRBD1,NA,TGTGCCAGCTCGCAACCGGGACAGGACTATGGCTACACCTTC,CASSQPGQDYGYTF
TRBJ1-4,TRBV6-5,NA,NA,TGTGCCAGCAGTTACTCGGACAGTCTTAATGAAAAACTGTTTTTT,CASSYSDSLNEKLFF
TRBJ2-7,TRBV21-1,NA,once,TGTGCCAGCAGCAAACGAACGGGGGGCGGGCAGTACTTC,CASSKRTGGGQYF
TRBJ1-6,TRBV2,TRBD1,NA,TGTGCCAGCAGTCGGGACAGAAATTCACCCCTCCACTTT,CASSRDRNSPLHF
TRBJ2-6,TRBV11-2,NA,once,TGTGCCAGCAGCTTTTTTTCAGGCTCCTGGGCCGGGGCCAACGTCCTGACTTTC,CASSFFSGSWAGANVLTF
TRBJ1-5,TRBV19,NA,NA,TGTGCCAGTAGTATTCAAATGGGGGAGGATAGCAATCAGCCCCAGCATTTT,CASSIQMGEDSNQPQHF
TRBJ1-2,TRBV6-1,NA,NA,TGTGCCAGCAGTGAAGCAGGGGACTATGGCTACACCTTC,CASSEAGDYGYTF
TRBJ1-1,TRBV4-1,TRBD1,NA,TGCGCCAGCAGCCAGGGGGTTCGGGGACAGAAGAACACTGAAGCTTTCTTT,CASSQGVRGQKNTEAFF
TRBJ1-1,TRBV29-1,TRBD1,NA,TGCAGCGTCATAAAACAGGGGAGAATCACTGAAGCTTTCTTT,CSVIKQGRITEAFF
TRBJ2-5,TRBV5-6,TRBD1,NA,TGTGCCAGCAGCTTGGTCGGGACAGGGGAAGAGACCCAGTACTTC,CASSLVGTGEETQYF
TRBJ1-2,TRBV6-6,TRBD1,NA,TGTGCCAGCAGCCTCCAGACAGGGGGCCCTGGCTACACCTTC,CASSLQTGGPGYTF
TRBJ1-5,TRBV5-6,TRBD1,NA,TGTGCCAGCAGCGAACAGGGGGCAAGCAATCAGCCCCAGCATTTT,CASSEQGASNQPQHF